This TCR beta chain originates from a study of CD8 T cells in Susac syndrome. TEMRA cells were enriched by FACS, and CD4+ and CD8+ T cells were negatively isolated. The table lists this clonotype with a count of one. It was with random hexamers that roughly 0.5 to 1 ug RNA was reverse transcribed. A single record per CDR3 protein comes from TCRdb applying MiXCR to the immunoSEQ multiplex PCR reads. The sample contains about 240,000 distinct CDR3 sequences, 90% to 97% of which appear only once. The germline V gene encodes CDR1 GTSNPN and CDR2 SVGIG (reference sequence). This CDR3 has 12 residues. Trimming removed 0 bases from V and 6 bases from J; junction bases left unmatched: 2.

The specimen was CD4+ T cells from PBMCs. The chain has TRBV30 and TRBJ2-7; 7 bases are shared with TRBD1. The receptor's source is a human donor with Susac syndrome. As DNA, the CDR3 is TGTGCCTGGAGTGTACAGGGGTTCGAGCAGTACTTC. This translates into CAWSVQGFEQYF.